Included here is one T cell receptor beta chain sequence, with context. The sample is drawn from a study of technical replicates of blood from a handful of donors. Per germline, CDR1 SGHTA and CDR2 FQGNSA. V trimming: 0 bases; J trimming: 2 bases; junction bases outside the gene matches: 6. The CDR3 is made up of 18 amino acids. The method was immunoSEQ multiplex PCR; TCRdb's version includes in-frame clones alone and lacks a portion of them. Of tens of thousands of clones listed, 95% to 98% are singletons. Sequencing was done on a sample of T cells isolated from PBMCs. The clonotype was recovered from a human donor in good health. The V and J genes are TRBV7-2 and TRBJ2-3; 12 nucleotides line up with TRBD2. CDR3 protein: CASSLARSSGGVTDTQYF. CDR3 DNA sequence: TGTGCCAGCAGCTTAGCGCGCTCTAGCGGGGGGGTCACAGATACGCAGTATTTT.